These T cell receptor beta chains were read from a single sample in a study of graft-versus-host responses after intestinal transplantation. Generated by immunoSEQ multiplex PCR, the TCRdb table keeps only in-frame clones and is missing some. The table includes some 93,000 clones, roughly 90% detected once. These receptors have no identified antigens. The sequenced sample was unstimulated CD8+ T cells sorted from spleen or lymph node cells, obtained before intestinal transplant. The origin of the receptors is a human donor who received an intestinal transplant. The CDR3 runs from the conserved cysteine through the conserved F or W. Each record gives: V gene, J gene, clone size, D gene, CDR3 protein, CDR3 DNA. The D gene is left open where the match is weak. For some rows the clone size is stated as once, few or many, or as a class when expanded; others skip it.

>TRBV5-6|TRBJ2-7|.|.
CASSFPGADYEQYF
TGTGCCAGCAGCTTTCCAGGGGCAGACTACGAGCAGTACTTC
>TRBV7-9|TRBJ2-3|.|TRBD1
CASSPRTGPDTQYF
TGTGCCAGCAGCCCAAGGACAGGCCCAGATACGCAGTATTTT
>TRBV27|TRBJ2-2|once|TRBD2
CASAPGTRITGELFF
TGTGCCAGCGCTCCCGGGACTAGAATCACCGGGGAGCTGTTTTTT
>TRBV27|TRBJ1-2|.|.
CASSSNRKGYGYTF
TGTGCCAGCAGCTCAAACAGGAAGGGCTATGGCTACACCTTC
>TRBV27|TRBJ2-7|.|TRBD1
CASTPGQGASYEQYF
TGTGCCAGCACCCCAGGACAGGGGGCGTCCTACGAGCAGTACTTC
>TRBV5-8|TRBJ1-5|.|.
CASSLPQGGSNQPQHF
TGTGCCAGCAGCTTGCCACAGGGAGGGAGCAATCAGCCCCAGCATTTT
>TRBV27|TRBJ1-1|.|.
CASSRDTLNTEAFF
TGTGCCAGCAGCCGGGACACATTGAACACTGAAGCTTTCTTT
>TRBV6-1|TRBJ2-1|.|TRBD1
CASSGTGGKQYNEQFF
TGTGCCAGCAGTGGGACAGGGGGCAAACAGTACAATGAGCAGTTCTTC
>TRBV7-9|TRBJ2-7|.|TRBD1
CASSSTGQGNSYEQYF
TGTGCCAGCAGCTCTACAGGACAGGGGAACTCCTACGAGCAGTACTTC
>TRBV28|TRBJ1-1|.|.
CASSLRAGRAEAFF
TGTGCCAGCAGTTTACGGGCGGGGAGGGCTGAAGCTTTCTTT
>TRBV28|TRBJ2-1|.|.
CASSPFDGSLYNEQFF
TGTGCCAGCAGCCCCTTCGACGGGAGTCTTTACAATGAGCAGTTCTTC
>TRBV7-9|TRBJ1-1|.|.
CASSPPLDPEAFF
TGTGCCAGCAGCCCCCCATTAGATCCTGAAGCTTTCTTT
>TRBV14|TRBJ2-1|once|.
CASSQFRTDEQFF
TGTGCCAGCAGCCAATTCAGGACTGATGAGCAGTTCTTC
>TRBV6-6|TRBJ2-7|.|.
CASSPGVQEQYF
TGTGCCAGCAGCCCTGGAGTGCAGGAGCAGTACTTC
>TRBV18|TRBJ2-1|.|TRBD2
CASSPLAGGNSYNEQFF
TGTGCCAGCTCACCACTTGCGGGAGGAAATTCCTACAATGAGCAGTTCTTC
>TRBV18|TRBJ1-4|.|.
CASSPDDSNEKLFF
TGTGCCAGCTCACCAGATGACAGTAATGAAAAACTGTTTTTT
>TRBV29-1|TRBJ2-1|.|TRBD2
CSVRLAGSYNEQFF
TGCAGCGTAAGACTAGCGGGGTCCTACAATGAGCAGTTCTTC
>TRBV4-1|TRBJ1-1|.|TRBD1
CASSQATGIEAFF
TGCGCCAGCAGCCAGGCGACAGGGATCGAAGCTTTCTTT
>TRBV5-1|TRBJ2-7|.|TRBD1
CASSGTDSYEQYF
TGCGCCAGCTCCGGGACAGATTCCTACGAGCAGTACTTC
>TRBV5-1|TRBJ2-1|.|TRBD2
CASRPRLAGGPVEQFF
TGCGCCAGCAGGCCTCGACTAGCGGGGGGGCCTGTTGAGCAGTTCTTC